The clone carrying this TCR beta chain occurred many times. Its antigen is not known. The sample originates from a study of identical twins. Study findings and constraints: Partial confounding of zero-insertion analyses by invariant MAIT and iNKT cells was possible. Insertion counts were lower in abundant cord blood beta clonotypes, a trend that memory repertoires did not show.

A template switching step contributed a universal primer site, while unique molecular identifiers were present in the cDNA. MiXCR was run by TCRdb on the 5' RACE reads, yielding one entry per CDR3 protein. This table has some 97,000 distinct CDR3 sequences, 5.9% appearing once. The CDR3 consists of 12 residues. V lost 8 bases and J lost 9, with 17 bases in between. Germline V gives CDR1 MDHEN, CDR2 SYDVKM. Sequencing input: memory T cells sorted from blood. V is TRBV28 and J is TRBJ2-7; D uncertain. This TCR came from a woman between 45 and 60 years old in good health. CDR3 in DNA: TGTGCCAGCTCTCAGTTTATCAGGCGGCAGTACTTC. Amino acids: CASSQFIRRQYF.